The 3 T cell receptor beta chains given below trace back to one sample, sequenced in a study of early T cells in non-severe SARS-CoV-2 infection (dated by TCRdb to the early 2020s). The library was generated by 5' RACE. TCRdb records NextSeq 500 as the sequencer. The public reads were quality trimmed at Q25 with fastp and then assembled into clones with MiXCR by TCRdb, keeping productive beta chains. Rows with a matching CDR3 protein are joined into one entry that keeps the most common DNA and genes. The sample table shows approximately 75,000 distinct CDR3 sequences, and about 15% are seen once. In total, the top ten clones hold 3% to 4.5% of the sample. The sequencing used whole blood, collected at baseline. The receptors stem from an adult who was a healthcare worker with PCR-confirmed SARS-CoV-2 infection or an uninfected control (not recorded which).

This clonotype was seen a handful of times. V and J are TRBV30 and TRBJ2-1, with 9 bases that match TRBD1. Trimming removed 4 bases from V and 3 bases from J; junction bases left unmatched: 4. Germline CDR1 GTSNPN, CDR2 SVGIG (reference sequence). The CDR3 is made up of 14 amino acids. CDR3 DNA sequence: TGTGCCTGGACGTCGGGACAGGGCTACAATGAGCAGTTCTTC. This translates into CAWTSGQGYNEQFF.

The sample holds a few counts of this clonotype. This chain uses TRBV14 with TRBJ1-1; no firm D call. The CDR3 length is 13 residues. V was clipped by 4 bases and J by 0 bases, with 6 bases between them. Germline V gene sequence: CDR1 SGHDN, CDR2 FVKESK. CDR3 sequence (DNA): TGTGCCAGCAGCCTCTTCCTGAACACTGAAGCTTTCTTT. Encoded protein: CASSLFLNTEAFF.

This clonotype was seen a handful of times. In DNA form, the CDR3 reads TGTGCCAGCAGTTACTCAAGGGAGGGGGTTTCGGACGAGCAGTACTTC. Translated: CASSYSREGVSDEQYF. The chain is built from TRBV6-2 or TRBV6-3 and TRBJ2-7; possible D gene TRBD2, 7 bases. Germline V gene data show CDR1 as MNHEY and CDR2 as SVGEGT. This CDR3 has 16 residues. V was pared by 0 bases and J by 5 bases, with 17 bases between.